These 21 T cell receptor beta chains were sequenced from one sample in a study of T cell clonotyping in hematopoietic cell transplantation. Method: immunoSEQ multiplex PCR; TCRdb's copy keeps in-frame clones and lacks some. The top ten clones hold 7.5% to 10% of a sample with about 15,000 clones, about 71% of them seen once. The material sequenced was peripheral blood mononuclear cells. Source of these receptors: a woman aged 55-69 years in good health. Some clones in this sample may be carry-over from other donors' samples.

The V gene is TRBV29-1, the J gene TRBJ2-7, with unresolved D. Trimming cost V 4 bases and J 6 bases, with 16 bases left between them. CDR1 SQVTM and CDR2 ANQGSEA come from the germline V gene. This CDR3 has 13 residues. The CDR3 DNA follows: TGCAGCGTTGCCCCATGGGCGACTTCCGAGCAGTACTTC. Amino acid sequence: CSVAPWATSEQYF.

The chain combines TRBV7-3 with TRBJ1-1, with TRBD1 identical over 7 bases. The length of the CDR3 is 14 residues. The germline CDR1 and CDR2 sequences are SGHTA and FQGTGA. Losses at the gene ends were 2 bases for V and 4 bases for J; bases not matched to a gene: 4. The DNA of the CDR3 is TGTGCCAGCAGCTTAGCGCCAGGGGGCACTGAAGCTTTCTTT. Translation gives CASSLAPGGTEAFF.

The CDR3 is CSVEDQREDHYEQYF. DNA for the CDR3: TGCAGCGTTGAAGATCAGCGGGAGGACCACTACGAGCAGTACTTC. The chain employs TRBV29-1 and TRBJ2-7, with 9 bases identical to TRBD2. Unmatched junction bases numbered 6, after V lost 0 bases and J lost 3 bases. The CDR3 spans 15 residues. The germline V gene has CDR1 SQVTM and CDR2 ANQGSEA.

This chain links TRBV6-5 with TRBJ2-7; the D gene is possibly TRBD1 (5 bases). Germline V lookup: CDR1 MNHEY, CDR2 SVGAGI. This CDR3 contains 14 residues. The germline V and J ends were trimmed by 2 bases and 7 bases, with 15 bases remaining between them. CDR3 nucleotide sequence: TGTGCCAGCAGTTACCAGGGTAGTTCGAGAGAGCAGTACTTC. Its protein product is CASSYQGSSREQYF.

The chain uses TRBV30 and TRBJ2-5; 13 nucleotides match TRBD2. Unmatched junction bases numbered 5, after V lost 1 base and J lost 0 bases. In germline, CDR1 is GTSNPN, CDR2 SVGIG (reference sequence). CDR3 size: 17 residues. This chain's CDR3 is CAWSGGTSGAYQETQYF. In DNA, the CDR3 is TGTGCCTGGAGTGGGGGGACTAGCGGGGCCTACCAAGAGACCCAGTACTTC.

CDR3 in amino acids: CASSFPPGQGIYEQYF. The CDR3 DNA reads as TGTGCCAGCAGTTTCCCACCGGGACAGGGGATCTACGAGCAGTACTTC. The chain links TRBV28 to TRBJ2-7, with 10 bases fitting TRBD1. The length of the CDR3 is 16 residues. Germline trimming cut 3 bases from V and 3 bases from J; bases unmatched to any gene: 8. In germline, CDR1 is MDHEN, CDR2 SYDVKM.

The chain carries TRBV7-2 and TRBJ2-5; D remains unclear. This CDR3 has 14 amino acids. The V gene's germline CDR1 is SGHTA and CDR2 FQGNSA. Trimming removed 5 bases at V and 3 bases at J, with 13 bases between. The DNA of the CDR3 is TGTGCCAGCAGCCCGCGCATGGCAGAAGAGACCCAGTACTTC. Translating it yields CASSPRMAEETQYF.

The chain employs TRBV2 and TRBJ2-7; 14 bases are shared with TRBD2. The germline V gene encodes CDR1 SNHLY and CDR2 FYNNEI. The CDR3 runs to 16 residues. J was trimmed by 2 bases and V by 4 bases; bases with no gene match: 4. CDR3 sequence: CASSVGLAGGAYEQYF. CDR3 nucleotides: TGTGCCAGCAGTGTAGGACTAGCGGGGGGAGCCTACGAGCAGTACTTC.

V and J are TRBV30 and TRBJ1-2; no firm D call. Trimming removed 4 bases at V and 1 base at J, with 16 bases between. Germline V lookup: CDR1 GTSNPN, CDR2 SVGIG (reference sequence). The length of the CDR3 is 15 residues. DNA of the CDR3: TGTGCCTGGAAGGATCGCAGGAAGATTAACTATGGCTACACCTTC. This translates into CAWKDRRKINYGYTF. The variable domain in full, with the rest retrieved from reference TRBV30 and TRBJ1-2, is SQTIHQWPATLVQPVGSPLSLECTVEGTSNPNLYWYRQAAGRGLQLLFYSVGIGQISSEVPQNLSASRPQDRQFILSSKKLLLSDSGFYLCAWKDRRKINYGYTFGSGTRLTVV.

This clone turned up a few times. The genes are TRBV6-4 and TRBJ2-2, with 7 bases aligning to TRBD2. V gave up 5 bases and J gave up 3 bases; unmatched junction bases: 0. From germline, CDR1 is MRHNA and CDR2 SNTAGT. This CDR3 has 13 residues. For the CDR3, the DNA is TGTGCCAGCAGTAGCGGGGACACCGGGGAGCTGTTTTTT. It specifies CASSSGDTGELFF.

The chain combines TRBV2 with TRBJ1-5, with D possibly being TRBD1 (5 bases). Germline V lookup: CDR1 SNHLY, CDR2 FYNNEI. V lost 6 bases and J 0 bases, leaving 12 bases between the germline ends. The length of the CDR3 is 15 residues. The CDR3 loop reads CASSLKRGSNQPQHF. The CDR3 bases are TGTGCCAGCAGCCTGAAAAGGGGTAGCAATCAGCCCCAGCATTTT. Complete variable domain (other parts from reference TRBV2 and TRBJ1-5): EPEVTQTPSHQVTQMGQEVILRCVPISNHLYFYWYRQILGQKVEFLVSFYNNEISEKSEIFDDQFSVERPDGSNFTLKIRSTKLEDSAMYFCASSLKRGSNQPQHFGDGTRLSIL.

This chain connects TRBV30 to TRBJ2-5; TRBD1 agrees at 9 bases. CDR3 size: 15 residues. Trimming cost V 3 bases and J 5 bases; bases outside gene matches: 10. CDR1 is GTSNPN and CDR2 is SVGIG in the germline V gene (reference sequence). The CDR3 DNA reads as TGTGCCTGGAGCGATCCGGGACAGGGTTCGGAGACCCAGTACTTC. This codes for CAWSDPGQGSETQYF.

This clone was detected once. V gene TRBV28 combines with J gene TRBJ1-2; D ambiguous. Trimming left V 4 bases short and J 8 bases short, with 14 bases between. The CDR3 extends over 13 amino acids. The V gene's germline CDR1 is MDHEN and CDR2 SYDVKM. The CDR3 is CASSSGIPGGYTF. CDR3 nucleotides: TGTGCCAGCAGTTCAGGAATACCCGGAGGCTACACCTTC.

The chain has TRBV5-6 and TRBJ2-7; 9 bases match TRBD1. Germline V gene lookup returns CDR1 SGHDT and CDR2 YYEEEE. The CDR3 has 14 amino acids. The J segment lost 5 bases and the V segment lost 3 bases, leaving 6 bases of the junction unmatched. The CDR3 protein is CASSWRTGDNEQYF. CDR3 nucleotides: TGTGCCAGCAGCTGGAGGACAGGGGATAACGAGCAGTACTTC.

The gene calls are TRBV27 and TRBJ2-7, with TRBD2 matching over 8 bases. There are 14 residues in the CDR3. CDR1 and CDR2 from the germline V gene are MNHEY and SMNVEV (reference sequence). The ends lost 6 bases at V and 3 bases at J; junction bases unmatched: 7. The CDR3, as DNA: TGTGCCAGCAGCGATGTCGGGGGGGACTACGAGCAGTACTTC. It encodes CASSDVGGDYEQYF.

This clone occurred once. This rearrangement joins TRBV30 to TRBJ1-2; D not resolved. In germline, CDR1 is GTSNPN, CDR2 SVGIG (reference sequence). Trimming took off 3 bases at V and 5 bases at J, with 10 bases between the two ends. This CDR3 region has 12 residues. CDR3 protein: CAWSADGYGYTF. The CDR3 DNA reads TGTGCCTGGAGCGCAGACGGATATGGCTACACCTTC. Supplemented by reference TRBV30 and TRBJ1-2, the full variable domain reads SQTIHQWPATLVQPVGSPLSLECTVEGTSNPNLYWYRQAAGRGLQLLFYSVGIGQISSEVPQNLSASRPQDRQFILSSKKLLLSDSGFYLCAWSADGYGYTFGSGTRLTVV.

The V gene is TRBV4-1, the J gene TRBJ1-5, with D possibly being TRBD1 (6 bases). Trimming pared 4 bases from V and 5 bases from J, leaving 9 bases between. This CDR3 region has 13 residues. Germline CDR1 is MGHRA and CDR2 is YSYEKL. DNA for the CDR3: TGCGCCAGCAGCCCAGGGGTGGATCAGCCCCAGCATTTT. It specifies CASSPGVDQPQHF.

This clone was found a few times. The chain couples TRBV14 to TRBJ1-2, with 7 bases lining up with TRBD1. The V gene end was trimmed by 4 bases and the J gene end by 7 bases; junction bases not matched to a gene: 6. The germline gives CDR1 SGHDN, CDR2 FVKESK. This CDR3 has 13 residues. In DNA, the CDR3 is TGTGCCAGCAGCCCTCGCAGGGGGATTGGCTACACCTTC. The encoded protein is CASSPRRGIGYTF. Combining the CDR3 with reference TRBV14 and TRBJ1-2 gives the whole variable domain EAGVTQFPSHSVIEKGQTVTLRCDPISGHDNLYWYRRVMGKEIKFLLHFVKESKQDESGMPNNRFLAERTGGTYSTLKVQPAELEDSGVYFCASSPRRGIGYTFGSGTRLTVV.

This sequence joins TRBV28 and TRBJ1-2; D unresolved. Germline V gene sequence: CDR1 MDHEN, CDR2 SYDVKM. Trimming pared 8 bases from V and 7 bases from J, leaving 17 bases between. CDR3 length: 13 residues. DNA of the CDR3: TGTGCCAGCGATGGATCTCGCTTGGTTGGCTACACCTTC. It codes for CASDGSRLVGYTF.

J is TRBJ1-5 and V is TRBV28; the D is unclear. Germline V gives CDR1 MDHEN, CDR2 SYDVKM. V lost 2 bases to trimming and J lost 4 bases, with 3 bases between them. The CDR3 covers 12 residues. The CDR3 sequence is CASSLGNQPQHF. The CDR3 nucleotides read TGTGCCAGCAGTTTAGGGAATCAGCCCCAGCATTTT. The full variable domain, completed using reference TRBV28 and TRBJ1-5, is DVKVTQSSRYLVKRTGEKVFLECVQDMDHENMFWYRQDPGLGLRLIYFSYDVKMKEKGDIPEGYSVSREKKERFSLILESASTNQTSMYLCASSLGNQPQHFGDGTRLSIL.

The chain couples TRBV7-3 to TRBJ2-3, with TRBD2 matching 8 bases. Germline lookup yields CDR1 SGHTA and CDR2 FQGTGA. The V segment lost 5 bases and the J segment 4 bases; nucleotides outside the gene matches: 5. The CDR3 covers 14 residues. The CDR3, as DNA: TGTGCCAGCAGCCCGGGACTAGGTTCAGATACGCAGTATTTT. Protein: CASSPGLGSDTQYF.